These 14 T cell receptor beta chains came from one sample sequenced in a study of shared clonotypes between healthy human individuals. Sequencing used immunoSEQ multiplex PCR; TCRdb keeps in-frame clones, though not all of them. The sample has about a million clones, 60% to 80% seen once. The sequenced material came from memory CD4+ T cells from PBMCs. Stated subset: CD45RA-negative fraction. These receptors were obtained from a man between 18 and 29 years old in good health. Some clones in this sample may be carry-over from other donors' samples.

This clone was seen more than once but under ten times. The rearrangement links TRBV7-9 to TRBJ1-5, with unresolved D. Germline CDR1 SEHNR, CDR2 FQNEAQ (reference sequence). CDR3 length equals 14 residues. Trimming took 4 bases from V and 0 from J, leaving 7 bases between them. The chain's CDR3 is CASSYQNSNQPQHF. The DNA for the CDR3 is TGTGCCAGCAGCTACCAGAATAGCAATCAGCCCCAGCATTTT.

V usage is TRBV18 and J usage is TRBJ2-7, with TRBD2 matching 9 bases. V shed 2 bases, J shed 7 bases, and the junction held 9 bases outside the gene matches. Germline CDR1 KGHSH, CDR2 LQKENI. The length of the CDR3 is 15 residues. The chain's CDR3 is CASSPSAGGPEEQYF. The CDR3 coding sequence is TGTGCCAGCTCACCAAGCGCGGGAGGGCCGGAGGAGCAGTACTTC.

The chain combines TRBV11-3 with TRBJ2-2, with 8 positions matching TRBD1. The CDR3 length is 14 residues. Germline lookup yields CDR1 SGHNT and CDR2 YENEEA. V was pared by 5 bases and J by 3 bases, with 2 bases of the junction left unmatched. CDR3 DNA: TGTGCCAGCAGCCCGGACAGGGACACCGGGGAGCTGTTTTTT. Protein sequence: CASSPDRDTGELFF.

As to this clone: The same CDR3 also results from other DNA sequences found in this sample. This chain uses TRBV4-1 with TRBJ1-1, with D maybe TRBD1 (6 bases). V lost 3 bases and J lost 5, with 10 bases in between. CDR1 MGHRA and CDR2 YSYEKL come from the germline V gene. CDR3 length equals 13 residues. The CDR3 sequence is CASSQARGTEAFF. CDR3 nucleotides: TGCGCCAGCAGCCAGGCGAGGGGGACTGAAGCTTTCTTT.

In DNA, the CDR3 is TGTGCCAGCAGTGAGGGGACTAGCGGGAGTCTCGGGGAGCTGTTTTTT. Translation: CASSEGTSGSLGELFF. This chain connects TRBV6-4 to TRBJ2-2; 14 positions match TRBD2. The CDR3 is 16 residues long. CDR1 and CDR2 (germline): MRHNA, SNTAGT. Trimming at V came to 3 bases and at J to 7 bases, leaving 4 bases not matched to a gene.

This clone was counted a few times. CDR3 amino acids: CASSRTGANTGELFF. CDR3 DNA: TGTGCCAGCTCAAGGACAGGAGCGAACACCGGGGAGCTGTTTTTT. J is TRBJ2-2 and V is TRBV9; 7 nucleotides agree with TRBD1. J lost 0 bases, V lost 7 bases, and 6 bases had no gene match. The CDR3 is 15 residues long. CDR1 is SGDLS, CDR2 YYNGEE, per germline.

The rearrangement joins TRBV2 to TRBJ1-6; D remains unclear. This CDR3 region has 14 residues. Germline loops: CDR1 SNHLY, CDR2 FYNNEI. V lost 6 bases and J 7 bases, leaving 13 bases between the germline ends. The CDR3 here is CASREDRPNSPLHF. CDR3 coding DNA: TGTGCCAGCAGAGAGGACCGCCCCAATTCACCCCTCCACTTT.

CDR3 sequence (DNA): TGTGCCAGCAGTGAAGAGGCTGGAGGGGTGAATCAGCCCCAGCATTTT. The encoded protein is CASSEEAGGVNQPQHF. The J gene is TRBJ1-5, the V gene TRBV2, with D tentatively TRBD1 (5 bases). CDR1 SNHLY and CDR2 FYNNEI come from the germline V gene. This CDR3 contains 16 residues. V lost 1 base and J lost 4, with 14 bases in between.

To note about this clone: This specimen includes other DNA sequences encoding the same CDR3. This chain joins TRBV9 and TRBJ2-3; unclear D gene. CDR1 and CDR2 (germline): SGDLS, YYNGEE. V lost 0 bases, J lost 1 base, and 9 bases lay in between. The CDR3 extends over 15 amino acids. CDR3 nucleotide sequence: TGTGCCAGCAGCGTAGAGGACCGGGGCACAGATACGCAGTATTTT. The encoded protein is CASSVEDRGTDTQYF.

Only a few counts were recorded for this clone. The chain employs TRBV15 and TRBJ2-3; possibly TRBD2 for D (6 bases). V lost 3 bases and J 0 bases, leaving 7 bases between the germline ends. Germline-derived CDR1 and CDR2 are LNHNV and YYDKDF (reference sequence). The CDR3 runs to 14 residues. DNA of the CDR3: TGTGCCACCAGCAGTGGGACTAGCACAGATACGCAGTATTTT. Protein: CATSSGTSTDTQYF.

This clone appeared a few times. The J gene is TRBJ2-5, the V gene TRBV27; D gene unclear. The CDR3 sequence is 15 residues long. Germline CDR1 and CDR2: MNHEY and SMNVEV (reference sequence). V shed 3 bases and J shed 0 bases, with 11 bases lying between them. The CDR3, as DNA: TGTGCCAGCAGTTTGAATGCCGCCAACCAAGAGACCCAGTACTTC. Translating it yields CASSLNAANQETQYF.

In this sample, this clone turned up once. The chain has TRBV2 and TRBJ2-7, with a weak D call TRBD1 (6 bases). CDR1 is SNHLY, CDR2 FYNNEI, per germline. Trimming cost V 4 bases and J 6 bases, with 13 bases left between them. The CDR3 loop spans 13 amino acids. Here the CDR3 DNA reads TGTGCCAGCAGTGCCATACAGGGTGGCGAGCAGTACTTC. Encoded protein: CASSAIQGGEQYF. The variable domain in full, with the rest retrieved from reference TRBV2 and TRBJ2-7, is EPEVTQTPSHQVTQMGQEVILRCVPISNHLYFYWYRQILGQKVEFLVSFYNNEISEKSEIFDDQFSVERPDGSNFTLKIRSTKLEDSAMYFCASSAIQGGEQYFGPGTRLTVT.

Comments on this clone: It differs at one base from a far larger clone, so likely a read error. The chain recombines TRBV29-1 with TRBJ2-3, with 8 bases identical to TRBD2. Germline V gene data show CDR1 as SQVTM and CDR2 as ANQGSEA. Unmatched junction bases numbered 10, after V lost 6 bases and J lost 2 bases. The CDR3 contains 15 residues. CDR3 DNA: TGCAGCGTCCCCGGGGGGGCGGCCAACACAGATACGCAGTATTTT. Translated: CSVPGGAANTDTQYF.

The rearrangement uses TRBV6-4 and TRBJ1-2; the match to TRBD1 covers 8 bases. The CDR3 covers 16 residues. Losses at the gene ends were 5 bases for V and 6 bases for J; bases not matched to a gene: 14. Germline V gene lookup returns CDR1 MRHNA and CDR2 SNTAGT. CDR3 loop: CASSPIGGDRGNGYTF. The DNA for the CDR3 is TGTGCCAGCAGTCCTATCGGTGGCGACAGGGGAAATGGCTACACCTTC.